A selection of T cell receptor beta chains follows, all from one sample in a study of ipilimumab plus nivolumab after autologous stem cell transplantation. TCRdb's table, derived via immunoSEQ multiplex PCR, lists solely in-frame clones and lacks some. The sample carries fewer than 45,000 clones, approximately 92% recorded once. Here the sequenced sample was PBMCs, taken in a trial of ipilimumab plus nivolumab as post-transplant consolidation. These receptors came from a male donor with multiple myeloma. Each CDR3 is given with its conserved first and last residue. The D gene is left open where the match is weak. For some rows the clone size is stated as once, few or many, or as a class when expanded; others skip it.

TRBV27	TRBJ2-5	NA	NA	CASSSYSGQETQYF	TGTGCCAGCAGTTCCTATAGCGGCCAAGAGACCCAGTACTTC
TRBV29-1	TRBJ2-3	NA	NA	CSFKGGNTDTQYF	TGCAGCTTCAAAGGCGGAAACACAGATACGCAGTATTTT
TRBV19	TRBJ2-1	NA	TRBD2	CASSMSGGNYNEQFF	TGTGCCAGTAGTATGAGCGGGGGGAACTACAATGAGCAGTTCTTC
TRBV5-1	TRBJ2-7	NA	TRBD2	CASTSGLVNEQYF	TGCGCCAGCACGTCGGGACTAGTCAACGAGCAGTACTTC
TRBV5-1	TRBJ2-5	NA	NA	CASSGGAQETQYF	TGCGCCAGCAGTGGGGGGGCCCAAGAGACCCAGTACTTC
TRBV4-2	TRBJ2-6	NA	TRBD1	CASSPWTGGSGANVLTF	TGTGCCAGCAGCCCGTGGACAGGGGGCTCTGGGGCCAACGTCCTGACTTTC
TRBV6-1	TRBJ2-7	NA	TRBD1	CASSVRDSSYEQYF	TGTGCCAGCAGTGTCCGGGACAGCTCCTACGAGCAGTACTTC
TRBV7-9	TRBJ2-5	NA	NA	CASSSTRHREYF	TGTGCCAGCAGCTCTACCCGACACAGGGAGTACTTC
TRBV29-1	TRBJ2-5	NA	TRBD2	CSATGGSETQYF	TGCAGCGCAACGGGGGGATCAGAGACCCAGTACTTC
TRBV7-9	TRBJ1-4	few	NA	CASSLGLVNEKLFF	TGTGCCAGCAGCTTAGGGCTCGTTAATGAAAAACTGTTTTTT
TRBV5-6	TRBJ1-5	once	NA	CASSLGVSGGTQPQHF	TGTGCCAGCAGCTTGGGCGTTAGCGGGGGGACTCAGCCCCAGCATTTT
TRBV19	TRBJ2-5	NA	TRBD2	CASSIGGGRLETQYF	TGTGCCAGTAGTATAGGCGGGGGTAGGTTGGAGACCCAGTACTTC
TRBV7-2	TRBJ2-3	NA	TRBD2	CASSLTSGSFSGDTQYF	TGTGCCAGCAGCTTAACTAGCGGGAGTTTTTCGGGTGACACGCAGTATTTT
TRBV7-2	TRBJ2-2	NA	NA	CASSPNAGELFF	TGTGCCAGCAGCCCCAACGCCGGCGAGCTGTTTTTT
TRBV6-6	TRBJ1-5	NA	TRBD1	CASSDSGGRSNQPQHF	TGTGCCAGTTCAGATTCAGGGGGCAGGAGCAATCAGCCCCAGCATTTT
TRBV7-2	TRBJ2-2	NA	NA	CASSLKRLDTGELFF	TGTGCCAGCAGCCTAAAACGGCTAGACACCGGGGAGCTGTTTTTT
TRBV5-4	TRBJ2-2	NA	TRBD2	CASSPSGGDTGELFF	TGTGCCAGCAGCCCCTCGGGAGGGGACACCGGGGAGCTGTTTTTT
TRBV5-4	TRBJ2-7	NA	NA	CASSLQESYEQYF	TGTGCCAGCAGCTTACAGGAATCCTACGAGCAGTACTTC
TRBV19	TRBJ2-7	NA	TRBD1	CASSIRDRGQYEQYF	TGTGCCAGTAGTATAAGAGACAGGGGGCAGTACGAGCAGTACTTC
TRBV27	TRBJ2-1	NA	NA	CASSYGYNEQFF	TGTGCCAGCAGTTACGGCTACAATGAGCAGTTCTTC
TRBV6-5	TRBJ1-3	NA	NA	CASSYSREISGNTIYF	TGTGCCAGCAGTTACTCGAGAGAGATCTCTGGAAACACCATATATTTT
TRBV10-1	TRBJ2-5	NA	NA	CASYTGETQYF	TGCGCCAGTTATACAGGGGAGACCCAGTACTTC